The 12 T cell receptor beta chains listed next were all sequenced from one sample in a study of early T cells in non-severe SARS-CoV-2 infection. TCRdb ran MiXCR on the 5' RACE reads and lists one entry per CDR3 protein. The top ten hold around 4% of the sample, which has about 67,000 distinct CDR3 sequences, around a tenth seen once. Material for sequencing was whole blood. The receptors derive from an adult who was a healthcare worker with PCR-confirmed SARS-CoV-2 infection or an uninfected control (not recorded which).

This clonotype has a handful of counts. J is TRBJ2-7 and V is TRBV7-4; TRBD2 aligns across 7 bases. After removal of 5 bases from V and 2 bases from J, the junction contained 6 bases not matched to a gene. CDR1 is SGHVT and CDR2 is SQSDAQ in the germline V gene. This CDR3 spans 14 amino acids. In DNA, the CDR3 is TGTGCCAGCAGCGCGGGGGACGGCCCCTACGAGCAGTACTTC. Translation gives CASSAGDGPYEQYF.

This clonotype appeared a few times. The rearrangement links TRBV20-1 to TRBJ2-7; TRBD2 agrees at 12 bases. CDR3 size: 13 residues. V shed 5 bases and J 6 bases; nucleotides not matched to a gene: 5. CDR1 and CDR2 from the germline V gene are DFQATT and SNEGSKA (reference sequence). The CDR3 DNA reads TGCAGTGCTGGACTAGCGGGGCTCACCGAGCAGTACTTC. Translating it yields CSAGLAGLTEQYF.

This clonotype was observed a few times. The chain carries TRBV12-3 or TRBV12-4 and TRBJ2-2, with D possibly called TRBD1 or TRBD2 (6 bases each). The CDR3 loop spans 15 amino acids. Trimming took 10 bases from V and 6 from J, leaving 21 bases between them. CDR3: CATLLGGAGSGELFF. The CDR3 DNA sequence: TGTGCCACCTTGTTGGGGGGCGCAGGATCCGGGGAGCTGTTTTTT.

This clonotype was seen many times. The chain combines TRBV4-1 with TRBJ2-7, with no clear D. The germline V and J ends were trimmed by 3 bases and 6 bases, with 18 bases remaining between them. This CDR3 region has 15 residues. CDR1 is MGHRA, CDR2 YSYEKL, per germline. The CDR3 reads CASSQALFGPREQYF. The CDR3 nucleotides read TGCGCCAGCAGCCAGGCCCTTTTTGGTCCCCGCGAGCAGTACTTC.

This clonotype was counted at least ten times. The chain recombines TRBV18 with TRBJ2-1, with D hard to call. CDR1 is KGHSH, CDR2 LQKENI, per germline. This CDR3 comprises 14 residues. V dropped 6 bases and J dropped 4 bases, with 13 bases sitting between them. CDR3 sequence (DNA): TGTGCCAGCTCTCCCGGACGGAATTACAATGAGCAGTTCTTC. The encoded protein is CASSPGRNYNEQFF.

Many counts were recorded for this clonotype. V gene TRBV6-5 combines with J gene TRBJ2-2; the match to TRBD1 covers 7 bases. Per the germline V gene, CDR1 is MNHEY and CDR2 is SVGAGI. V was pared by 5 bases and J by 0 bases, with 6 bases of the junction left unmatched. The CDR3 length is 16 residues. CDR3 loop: CASSKVGTANTGELFF. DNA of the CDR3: TGTGCCAGCAGTAAAGTAGGGACAGCGAACACCGGGGAGCTGTTTTTT.

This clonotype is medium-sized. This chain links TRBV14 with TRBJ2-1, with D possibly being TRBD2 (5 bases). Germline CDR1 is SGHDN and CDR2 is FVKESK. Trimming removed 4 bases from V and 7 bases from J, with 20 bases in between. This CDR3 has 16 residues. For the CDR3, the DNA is TGTGCCAGCAGCCCCGTAGGAGGTGGAGGAAAAAATGAGCAGTTCTTC. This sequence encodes CASSPVGGGGKNEQFF.

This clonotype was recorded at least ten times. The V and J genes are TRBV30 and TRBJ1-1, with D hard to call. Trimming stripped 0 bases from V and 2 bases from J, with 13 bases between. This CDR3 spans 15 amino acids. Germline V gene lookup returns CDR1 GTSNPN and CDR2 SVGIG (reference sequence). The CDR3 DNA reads TGTGCCTGGAGTGTAGTGGGGAAGGGTAACACTGAAGCTTTCTTT. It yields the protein CAWSVVGKGNTEAFF.

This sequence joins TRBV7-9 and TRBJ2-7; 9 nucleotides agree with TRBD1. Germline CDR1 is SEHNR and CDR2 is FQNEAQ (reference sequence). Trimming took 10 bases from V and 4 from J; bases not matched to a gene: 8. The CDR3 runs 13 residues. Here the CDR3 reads CATAGTGLYEQYF. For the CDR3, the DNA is TGTGCCACCGCCGGGACAGGGTTATACGAGCAGTACTTC.

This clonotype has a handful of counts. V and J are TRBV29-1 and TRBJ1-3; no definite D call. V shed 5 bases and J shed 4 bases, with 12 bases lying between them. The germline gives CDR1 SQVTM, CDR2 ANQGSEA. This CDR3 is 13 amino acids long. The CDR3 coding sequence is TGCAGCGTTCGGGCCCTAGGGGGAAACACCATATATTTT. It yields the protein CSVRALGGNTIYF.

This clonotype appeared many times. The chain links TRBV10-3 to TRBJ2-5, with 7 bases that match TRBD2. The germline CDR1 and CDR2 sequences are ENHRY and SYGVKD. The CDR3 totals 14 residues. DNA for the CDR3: TGTGCTGCCCGATCCGGGTCTAGCGGCGAGACCCAGTACTTC. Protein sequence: CAARSGSSGETQYF.

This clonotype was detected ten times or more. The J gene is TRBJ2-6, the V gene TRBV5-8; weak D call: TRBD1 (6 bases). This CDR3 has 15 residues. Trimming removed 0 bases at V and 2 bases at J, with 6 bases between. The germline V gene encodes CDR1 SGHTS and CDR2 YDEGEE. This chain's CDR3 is CASSLGQAGANVLTF. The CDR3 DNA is TGTGCCAGCAGCTTGGGACAGGCTGGGGCCAACGTCCTGACTTTC. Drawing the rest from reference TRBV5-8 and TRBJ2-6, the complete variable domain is EAGVTQSPTHLIKTRGQQATLRCSPISGHTSVYWYQQALGLGLQFLLWYDEGEERNRGNFPPRFSGRQFPNYSSELNVNALELEDSALYLCASSLGQAGANVLTFGAGSRLTVL.